The sequence of this T cell receptor beta chain was determined in a study of identical twins. A universal primer site was created by template switching, with the cDNA bearing unique molecular identifiers. From the 5' RACE reads, TCRdb called clonotypes with MiXCR, one entry per CDR3 protein. Of 1.5 million to 2 million distinct CDR3 sequences in the sample, about 32% were seen once. A word on this clonotype: Its antigen is still unknown.

Study-wide findings and caveats: In monozygotic twins, models underestimated the sharing of out-of-frame TCR alpha. There were fewer insertions in abundant cord blood beta clonotypes, but memory repertoires showed no such pattern. Potential partial confounding of zero-insertion analyses by invariant MAIT and iNKT cells was noted.

The CDR3 loop spans 14 amino acids. V was clipped by 3 bases and J by 4 bases, with 15 bases between them. The germline V gene encodes CDR1 DFQATT and CDR2 SNEGSKA (reference sequence). The TCR was taken from a newborn girl in good health. The gene calls are TRBV20-1 and TRBJ1-1, with D possibly matching TRBD1 (5 bases). Source material: cord blood. The CDR3 DNA reads as TGCAGTGCTAGTTTATCGTCAGGGAGCACTGAAGCTTTCTTT. Its translation is CSASLSSGSTEAFF.